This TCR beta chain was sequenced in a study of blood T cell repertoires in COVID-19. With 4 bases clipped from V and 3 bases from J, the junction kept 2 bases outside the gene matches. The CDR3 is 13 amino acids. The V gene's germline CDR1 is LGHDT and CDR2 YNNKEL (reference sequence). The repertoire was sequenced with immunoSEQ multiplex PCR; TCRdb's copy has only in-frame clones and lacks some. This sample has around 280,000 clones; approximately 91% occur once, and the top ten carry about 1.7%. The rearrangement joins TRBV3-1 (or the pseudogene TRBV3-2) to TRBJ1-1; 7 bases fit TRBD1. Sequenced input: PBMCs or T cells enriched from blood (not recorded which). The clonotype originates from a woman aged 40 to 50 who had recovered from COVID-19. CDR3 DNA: TGTGCCAGCAGCCGTACAGGGGACACTGAAGCTTTCTTT. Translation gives CASSRTGDTEAFF.